A selection of T cell receptor beta chains follows, all from one sample in a study of memory CD4+ T cells and cytomegalovirus serostatus. Measured with immunoSEQ multiplex PCR; TCRdb has only the in-frame clones, and not every one. The sample includes 50,000 to 75,000 clones, approximately 78% seen only once; the top ten take roughly 0.95%. What was sequenced was memory CD4+ T cells from blood. The receptors come from an adult in good health and CMV-seronegative. CDR3s leave out the opening cysteine and the closing phenylalanine or tryptophan. Rows may omit the clone size; those that give it use once, few, many or a size class.

clone_size: .; v_call: TRBV7-2; cdr3_aa: ASSFSGGRSGWQF
clone_size: .; v_call: TRBV9; cdr3_aa: ASSARLDAYNEQF
clone_size: .; v_call: TRBV19; cdr3_aa: ASTPRQANGYT
clone_size: .; v_call: TRBV7-6; cdr3_aa: ASTVAGGTEAF
clone_size: .; v_call: TRBV30; cdr3_aa: AWSRGQGSYNEQF
clone_size: .; v_call: TRBV28; cdr3_aa: ASKGGNSNQPQH
clone_size: .; v_call: TRBV10-1; cdr3_aa: ARGQSSYEQY
clone_size: once; v_call: TRBV5-1; cdr3_aa: ASSLRGGIYEQY
clone_size: .; v_call: TRBV27; cdr3_aa: ASSLNRMNYGYT
clone_size: .; v_call: TRBV4-1; cdr3_aa: ASSQELLRNTGELF